These 27 T cell receptor beta chains came from one sample sequenced in a study of OX40 agonist ivuxolimab in advanced cancers. Assay: immunoSEQ multiplex PCR; the TCRdb copy retains only in-frame clones and omits some. In the table there are roughly 75,000 clones, roughly 86% of which are singletons. Material: CD4+ or CD8+ T cells sorted from blood, obtained in a trial of the OX40 agonist ivuxolimab. The origin of the receptors is an adult with an advanced solid tumor such as melanoma, head and neck, liver or kidney cancer.

This clone was observed at least ten times. The chain is built from TRBV5-1 and TRBJ2-7, with TRBD2 identical over 14 bases. CDR3 length equals 15 residues. Germline V gene lookup returns CDR1 SGHRS and CDR2 YFSETQ. The V gene end was trimmed by 7 bases and the J gene end by 3 bases; junction bases not matched to a gene: 6. The CDR3 DNA is TGCGCCAGCGGCTGGACTAGCGGGGGGATCTACGAGCAGTACTTC. Its translation: CASGWTSGGIYEQYF.

This chain links TRBV7-2 with TRBJ2-5, with 8 bases identical to TRBD2. The CDR3 is 13 residues long. From germline, CDR1 is SGHTA and CDR2 FQGNSA. Trimming took 0 bases from V and 7 from J; bases not matched to a gene: 1. CDR3 bases: TGTGCCAGCAGCTTAGCGGCGGGGGGGACCCAGTACTTC. Its translation is CASSLAAGGTQYF.

V usage is TRBV7-8 and J usage is TRBJ1-5; no clear D. CDR1 is SGHVS, CDR2 FQNEAQ, per germline. The CDR3 runs to 15 residues. With 1 base removed from V and 0 bases from J, the gap between germline ends came to 7 bases. CDR3 sequence (DNA): TGTGCCAGCAGCTTAGTCCCCGTTAGCAATCAGCCCCAGCATTTT. Its protein is CASSLVPVSNQPQHF.

The chain is built from TRBV11-2 and TRBJ1-6; the D is unclear. V was trimmed by 5 bases and J by 8 bases, leaving 10 bases between them. The CDR3 extends over 13 amino acids. From germline, CDR1 is SGHAT and CDR2 FQNNGV. The CDR3 is CASSSGLDSPLHF. CDR3 nucleotides: TGTGCCAGCAGCAGCGGGCTTGATTCACCCCTCCACTTT. Complete variable domain (other parts from reference TRBV11-2 and TRBJ1-6): EAGVAQSPRYKIIEKRQSVAFWCNPISGHATLYWYQQILGQGPKLLIQFQNNGVVDDSQLPKDRFSAERLKGVDSTLKIQPAKLEDSAVYLCASSSGLDSPLHFGNGTRLTVT.

The chain recombines TRBV28 with TRBJ2-4; 8 bases agree with TRBD2. V was clipped by 8 bases and J by 1 base; unmatched bases: 13. Germline V gene sequence: CDR1 MDHEN, CDR2 SYDVKM. This CDR3 has 17 amino acids. The CDR3 is CASLPGGALGAKNIQYF. The CDR3 nucleotides are TGTGCCAGCCTTCCGGGAGGGGCCTTGGGGGCCAAAAACATTCAGTACTTC.

V usage is TRBV6-5 and J usage is TRBJ1-4; D gene uncertain. V lost 5 bases to trimming and J lost 13 bases, with 14 bases between them. The CDR3 is 12 amino acids. In germline, CDR1 is MNHEY, CDR2 SVGAGI. Here the CDR3 DNA reads TGTGCCAGCAGTCAAGACGGTCGTCGACTGTTTTTT. As protein: CASSQDGRRLFF.

The chain links TRBV18 to TRBJ2-3, with TRBD2 identical over 11 bases. CDR3 size: 15 residues. Germline CDR1 and CDR2: KGHSH and LQKENI. Trimming cost V 3 bases and J 3 bases; bases outside gene matches: 2. The chain's CDR3 is CASSPGLAGTDTQYF. The CDR3, as DNA: TGTGCCAGCTCACCCGGACTAGCGGGTACAGATACGCAGTATTTT.

The rearrangement links TRBV6-1 to TRBJ2-1; TRBD2 might be the D (5 bases). CDR1 MNHNS and CDR2 SASEGT come from the germline V gene. V lost 0 bases and J lost 7, with 19 bases in between. This CDR3 has 17 residues. The CDR3 loop is CASSEARRAGPQNEQFF. In nucleotides, the CDR3 is TGTGCCAGCAGTGAAGCGCGAAGGGCGGGTCCGCAAAATGAGCAGTTCTTC.

The DNA of the CDR3 is TGTGCCAGCAGTGAAGGGGGGCAGGGACCCACAGATACGCAGTATTTT. Its protein is CASSEGGQGPTDTQYF. The chain links TRBV2 to TRBJ2-3; D possibly corresponds to TRBD1 (6 bases). CDR3 size: 16 residues. The V end was cut by 1 base, the J end by 2 bases, with 13 bases between. From germline, CDR1 is SNHLY and CDR2 FYNNEI.

This clone came up once. This chain uses TRBV5-4 with TRBJ1-5; D remains ambiguous. V dropped 2 bases and J dropped 1 base, with 7 bases sitting between them. Germline CDR1 and CDR2: SGHNT and YYREEE (reference sequence). This CDR3 spans 14 amino acids. CDR3 protein: CASSLLGSNQPQHF. The CDR3 DNA reads as TGTGCCAGCAGCTTACTAGGGAGCAATCAGCCCCAGCATTTT.

This sequence joins TRBV28 and TRBJ2-1; 9 bases are shared with TRBD1. J was trimmed by 9 bases and V by 5 bases; bases with no gene match: 11. This CDR3 is built from 15 residues. Germline CDR1 and CDR2: MDHEN and SYDVKM. CDR3 nucleotide sequence: TGTGCCAGCAGTCAACCGGGACAGGGATATACTGAGCAGTTCTTC. It is translated as CASSQPGQGYTEQFF.

The rearrangement uses TRBV10-1 and TRBJ2-3, with 9 positions matching TRBD2. The germline gives CDR1 WNHNN, CDR2 SYGVQD (reference sequence). The CDR3 is 16 amino acids. The junction had 4 bases not matched to a gene; V was cut back by 3 bases and J by 0 bases. This CDR3 reads CASSDPTSGSTDTQYF. In DNA, the CDR3 is TGCGCCAGCAGTGACCCGACTAGCGGAAGCACAGATACGCAGTATTTT.

This clone was picked up a small number of times. V gene TRBV2 combines with J gene TRBJ2-3; no firm D call. CDR3 length: 12 residues. Germline V CDR1 and CDR2: SNHLY, FYNNEI. Trimming removed 7 bases at V and 3 bases at J, with 8 bases between. The CDR3 nucleotides read TGTGCCAGCACTCCCGGGACAGATACGCAGTATTTT. This gives the protein CASTPGTDTQYF.

The CDR3 coding sequence is TGTGCCAGCAGCTCTCAGACAGGGTTGACTAATGAAAAACTGTTTTTT. It codes for CASSSQTGLTNEKLFF. The chain links TRBV7-8 to TRBJ1-4; 7 nucleotides match TRBD1. Germline trimming cut 4 bases from V and 2 bases from J; bases unmatched to any gene: 7. In germline, CDR1 is SGHVS, CDR2 FQNEAQ. The CDR3 is made up of 16 amino acids.

The rearrangement uses TRBV10-3 and TRBJ2-5, with D possibly matching TRBD2 (7 bases). CDR1 and CDR2 from the germline V gene are ENHRY and SYGVKD. The V gene lost 3 bases and the J gene lost 9 bases, with 23 bases spanning the gap. This CDR3 contains 16 residues. CDR3 DNA: TGTGCCATCAGTGATCCCGGGGGGCAGGCCGATGGGGCCCAGTACTTC. It is translated as CAISDPGGQADGAQYF.

The V call is TRBV7-2, the J call TRBJ2-5, with D tentatively TRBD1 or TRBD2 (6 bases each). From germline, CDR1 is SGHTA and CDR2 FQGNSA. V lost 5 bases to trimming and J lost 4 bases, with 14 bases between them. The CDR3 is 14 amino acids. The CDR3 DNA follows: TGTGCCAGCAGCGGAGGGGGAGTCCGAGAGACCCAGTACTTC. It is translated as CASSGGGVRETQYF.

The CDR3 reads CASRHSGTLNQPQHF. DNA of the CDR3: TGTGCCAGTAGGCATTCCGGGACACTGAATCAGCCCCAGCATTTT. The J gene is TRBJ1-5, the V gene TRBV19; D is possibly TRBD1 (6 bases). Germline CDR1 and CDR2: LNHDA and SQIVND (reference sequence). V shed 6 bases and J shed 4 bases, with 16 bases lying between them. The CDR3 sequence is 15 residues long.

The chain is built from TRBV6-6 and TRBJ1-2; D unclear. V dropped 0 bases and J dropped 7 bases, with 12 bases sitting between them. This CDR3 comprises 14 residues. In germline, CDR1 is MNHNY, CDR2 SVGAGI (reference sequence). The DNA for the CDR3 is TGTGCCAGCAGTTACTCGATAATTGTGGTTGGCTACACCTTC. Amino acids: CASSYSIIVVGYTF.

This chain links TRBV30 with TRBJ1-4; 10 nucleotides line up with TRBD1. The CDR3 consists of 14 residues. The germline V gene has CDR1 GTSNPN and CDR2 SVGIG (reference sequence). The V and J ends lost 0 bases and 6 bases, in that order; junction bases with no gene match: 1. CDR3 sequence reads: CAWSVGTGDEKLFF. DNA for the CDR3: TGTGCCTGGAGTGTAGGGACAGGGGATGAAAAACTGTTTTTT.

The rearrangement links TRBV7-2 to TRBJ2-1, with D hard to call. Germline V gives CDR1 SGHTA, CDR2 FQGNSA. This CDR3 has 15 amino acids. V was trimmed by 4 bases and J by 6 bases, leaving 16 bases between them. As DNA, the CDR3 is TGTGCCAGCAGCTCGCTGCGGAGTATAGGCAATGAGCAGTTCTTC. This encodes CASSSLRSIGNEQFF.

The chain has TRBV18 and TRBJ1-3; D call uncertain. Germline values: CDR1 KGHSH, CDR2 LQKENI. Trimming shortened V by 1 base and J by 0 bases, and 13 bases separated the two germline ends. This CDR3 has 17 residues. This CDR3 reads CASSPRVTGNSGNTIYF. CDR3 nucleotide sequence: TGTGCCAGCTCACCACGGGTGACGGGCAACTCTGGAAACACCATATATTTT.

The chain uses TRBV30 and TRBJ1-3; no reliable D call. Deletions cut 1 base from V and 6 bases from J, with 7 bases between. CDR1 is GTSNPN and CDR2 is SVGIG in the germline V gene (reference sequence). The CDR3 spans 12 residues. The DNA of the CDR3 is TGTGCCTGGAGTGGCGGGAAAAACACCATATATTTT. Translated: CAWSGGKNTIYF.

The gene calls are TRBV6-4 and TRBJ1-2; TRBD1 might be the D (6 bases). The CDR3 totals 14 residues. V dropped 8 bases and J dropped 2 bases, with 15 bases sitting between them. Germline-derived CDR1 and CDR2 are MRHNA and SNTAGT. CDR3 region: CASSPDRTNYGYTF. The CDR3 bases are TGTGCCAGCTCCCCAGACAGGACCAACTATGGCTACACCTTC.

The chain couples TRBV6-5 to TRBJ2-5; D unresolved. The germline gives CDR1 MNHEY, CDR2 SVGAGI. Between the trimmed V and J ends, which lost 6 bases and 2 bases, there was a span of 4 bases. The CDR3 contains 11 residues. The CDR3 reads CASRRQETQYF. The CDR3, as DNA: TGTGCCAGCAGGCGACAAGAGACCCAGTACTTC.

V usage is TRBV5-3 and J usage is TRBJ1-1; 7 bases align to TRBD1. TRBV5-3 has ORF status, its function being uncertain. The V gene end was trimmed by 5 bases and the J gene end by 4 bases; junction bases not matched to a gene: 8. This CDR3 contains 14 residues. The CDR3 sequence is CARRYSTGPTEAFF. The CDR3 region has the DNA TGTGCCAGAAGATACTCGACAGGGCCCACTGAAGCTTTCTTT.

This CDR3 reads CAWSGGDRAQPQHF. In DNA form, the CDR3 reads TGTGCCTGGAGTGGGGGGGACAGGGCTCAGCCCCAGCATTTT. This chain connects TRBV30 to TRBJ1-5; 9 positions agree with TRBD1. V lost 1 base to trimming and J lost 6 bases; unmatched junction nucleotides: 4. CDR3 length: 14 amino acids. Germline CDR1 reads GTSNPN; CDR2 reads SVGIG (reference sequence).

This chain joins TRBV5-5 and TRBJ2-7; D might be TRBD1 or TRBD2, each matching 5 bases. The germline V and J ends were trimmed by 4 bases and 12 bases, with 17 bases remaining between them. The germline CDR1 and CDR2 sequences are SGHKS and YYEKEE (reference sequence). The CDR3 runs 12 residues. The DNA of the CDR3 is TGTGCCAGCAGCCCCGGGACCGGTGTCCCGTACTTC. Its translation is CASSPGTGVPYF.